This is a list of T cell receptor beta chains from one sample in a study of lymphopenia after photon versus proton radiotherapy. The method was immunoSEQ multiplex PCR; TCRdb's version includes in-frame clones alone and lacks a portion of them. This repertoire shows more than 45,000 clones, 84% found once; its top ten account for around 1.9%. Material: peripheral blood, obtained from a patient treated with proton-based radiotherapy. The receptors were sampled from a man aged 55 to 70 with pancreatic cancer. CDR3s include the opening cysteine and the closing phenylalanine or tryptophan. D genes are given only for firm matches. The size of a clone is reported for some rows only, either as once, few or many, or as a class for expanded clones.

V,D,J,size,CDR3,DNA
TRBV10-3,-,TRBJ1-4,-,CAISEERYEKLFF,TGTGCCATCAGTGAAGAAAGATATGAAAAACTGTTTTTT
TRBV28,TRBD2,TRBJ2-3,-,CASSQRPGLRRYF,TGTGCCAGCAGTCAACGACCGGGACTACGGCGGTATTTT
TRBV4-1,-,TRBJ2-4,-,CASSQAPVAKNIQYF,TGCGCCAGCAGCCAGGCTCCGGTGGCCAAAAACATTCAGTACTTC
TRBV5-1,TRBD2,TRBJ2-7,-,CASSEGTSVSSYEQYF,TGCGCCAGCAGCGAAGGGACTAGCGTAAGCTCCTACGAGCAGTACTTC
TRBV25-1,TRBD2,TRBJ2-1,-,CASSRGGGTYNEQFF,TGTGCCAGCAGCCGGGGGGGAGGCACCTACAATGAGCAGTTCTTC
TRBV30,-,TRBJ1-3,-,CAWSLFSGNTIYF,TGTGCCTGGAGTCTCTTCTCTGGAAACACCATATATTTT
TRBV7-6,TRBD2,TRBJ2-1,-,CASSSLAGNYNEQFF,TGTGCCAGCAGCTCACTAGCGGGAAACTACAATGAGCAGTTCTTC
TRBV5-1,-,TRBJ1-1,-,CASSLANWGRGNTEAFF,TGCGCCAGCAGCTTGGCCAACTGGGGGCGTGGGAACACTGAAGCTTTCTTT
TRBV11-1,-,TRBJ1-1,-,CASSLWSGATEAFF,TGTGCCAGCAGCTTATGGTCGGGGGCCACTGAAGCTTTCTTT
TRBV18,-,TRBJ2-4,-,CASSLNWGDIQYF,TGTGCCAGCTCACTCAATTGGGGCGACATTCAGTACTTC
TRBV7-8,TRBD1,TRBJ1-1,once,CASSRTGRGAVAFF,TGTGCCAGCAGCCGGACAGGGCGGGGGGCCGTGGCTTTCTTT
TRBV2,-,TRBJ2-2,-,CANKQVPGTGELFF,TGTGCCAACAAACAGGTGCCGGGCACCGGGGAGCTGTTTTTT
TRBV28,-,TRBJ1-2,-,CASRGLGNYGYTF,TGTGCCAGCAGGGGACTGGGAAACTATGGCTACACCTTC
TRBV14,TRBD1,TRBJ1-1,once,CASRGQGFGEAFF,TGTGCCAGCAGGGGACAGGGGTTCGGTGAAGCTTTCTTT
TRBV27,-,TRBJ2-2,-,CASSPGHTNTGELFF,TGTGCCAGCAGCCCCGGACACACGAACACCGGGGAGCTGTTTTTT
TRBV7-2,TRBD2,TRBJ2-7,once,CASSPLPAGGPSEQYF,TGTGCCAGCAGCCCCCTCCCCGCGGGAGGGCCAAGCGAGCAGTACTTC